The T cell receptor (beta chain) under discussion was sequenced for a study of T cell repertoires in cytomegalovirus infection. Looking at the study overall: CMV infection and matching HLA type were both indicated by public TCR beta signatures. Whole-study results and caveats: Carriers of CMV plus the relevant HLA were identified by cumulative public TCR beta family frequency. Ex vivo responses were dominated by HLA-C-restricted CMV-specific TCR beta clonotypes.

Concerning this clonotype itself: Its antigen is as yet unknown.

With 1 base clipped from V and 4 bases from J, the junction kept 5 bases outside the gene matches. The CDR3 totals 15 residues. Germline CDR1 reads MGHRA; CDR2 reads YSYEKL. TCRdb ran MiXCR on the reads and lists one entry per CDR3 protein. The sample yields fewer than 550,000 distinct CDR3 sequences, under 40% seen once. The sequence was collected from a human donor in good health (CMV status not recorded). Some clones in this sample may be carry-over from other donors' samples. The source material was PBMCs. This sequence joins TRBV4-1 and TRBJ1-1; TRBD1 matches 8 bases. DNA for the CDR3: TGCGCCAGCAGCCAAGCCTGGGACAGGTTCACTGAAGCTTTCTTT. This sequence encodes CASSQAWDRFTEAFF.